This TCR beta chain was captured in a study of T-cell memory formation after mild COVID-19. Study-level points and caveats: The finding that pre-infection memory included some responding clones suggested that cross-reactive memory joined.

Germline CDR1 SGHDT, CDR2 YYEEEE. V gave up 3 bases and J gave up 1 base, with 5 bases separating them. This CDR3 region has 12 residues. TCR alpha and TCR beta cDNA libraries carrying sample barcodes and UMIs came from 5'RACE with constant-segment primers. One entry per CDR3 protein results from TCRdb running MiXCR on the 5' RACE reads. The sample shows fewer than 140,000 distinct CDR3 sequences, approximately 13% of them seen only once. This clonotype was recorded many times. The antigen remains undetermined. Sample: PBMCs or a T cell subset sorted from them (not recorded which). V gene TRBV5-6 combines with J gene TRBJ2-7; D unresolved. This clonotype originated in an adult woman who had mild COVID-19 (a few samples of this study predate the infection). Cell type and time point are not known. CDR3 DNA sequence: TGTGCCAGCAGCTATGGATCCTACGAGCAGTACTTC. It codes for CASSYGSYEQYF.